These 25 T cell receptor beta chains originate from one sample sequenced in a study of blood T cell repertoires in COVID-19. Sequencing was performed with immunoSEQ multiplex PCR; in TCRdb, only in-frame clones are kept and a portion is missing. Of tens of thousands of clones in the sample, around 90% were seen once. The sequenced material came from peripheral blood. The receptors were gathered from a man between 50 and 59 years old with COVID-19, enrolled during active disease.

This sequence joins TRBV11-3 and TRBJ2-5; D is unclear. V lost 1 base, J lost 4 bases, and 7 bases lay in between. This CDR3 has 13 amino acids. Germline V gene lookup returns CDR1 SGHNT and CDR2 YENEEA. CDR3 bases: TGTGCCAGCAGCTTAGGTACTGCAGAGACCCAGTACTTC. It yields the protein CASSLGTAETQYF.

V and J are TRBV4-1 and TRBJ2-1, with D unclear. V was shortened by 0 bases and J by 6 bases, with 15 bases between the two germline ends. This CDR3 has 16 amino acids. Germline V gene data show CDR1 as MGHRA and CDR2 as YSYEKL. Here the CDR3 reads CASSQEVSLSSNEQFF. CDR3 sequence (DNA): TGCGCCAGCAGCCAAGAGGTTTCCTTGAGTTCCAATGAGCAGTTCTTC.

This sequence joins TRBV11-3 and TRBJ2-1; 9 bases are shared with TRBD2. The CDR3 totals 15 residues. After removal of 5 bases from V and 4 bases from J, the junction contained 6 bases not matched to a gene. Germline CDR1 reads SGHNT; CDR2 reads YENEEA. CDR3 bases: TGTGCCAGCAGCAAAAGCGGGGGGCCTTACAATGAGCAGTTCTTC. Encoded protein: CASSKSGGPYNEQFF.

The J gene is TRBJ1-2, the V gene TRBV9, with 9 nucleotides matching TRBD1. Losses at the gene ends were 4 bases for V and 7 bases for J; bases not matched to a gene: 14. Germline lookup yields CDR1 SGDLS and CDR2 YYNGEE. CDR3 length: 16 amino acids. The CDR3 loop is CASSRGGPGQGFGYTF. DNA of the CDR3: TGTGCCAGCAGCCGGGGGGGGCCGGGACAGGGCTTTGGCTACACCTTC. Full variable domain (rest looked up from reference TRBV9 and TRBJ1-2): DSGVTQTPKHLITATGQRVTLRCSPRSGDLSVYWYQQSLDQGLQFLIQYYNGEERAKGNILERFSAQQFPDLHSELNLSSLELGDSALYFCASSRGGPGQGFGYTFGSGTRLTVV.

This rearrangement joins TRBV5-1 to TRBJ1-1; TRBD1 matches at 7 bases. The germline CDR1 and CDR2 sequences are SGHRS and YFSETQ. CDR3 size: 14 residues. J gave up 7 bases and V 4 bases, and 10 bases lay outside the gene matches. CDR3 sequence: CASSPTGATGEAFF. The CDR3 nucleotides read TGCGCCAGCAGCCCTACAGGGGCCACGGGTGAAGCTTTCTTT.

The genes are TRBV5-1 and TRBJ1-2; 7 bases line up with TRBD1. The CDR3 consists of 14 residues. Germline-derived CDR1 and CDR2 are SGHRS and YFSETQ. Trimming at V came to 0 bases and at J to 4 bases, leaving 3 bases not matched to a gene. Here the CDR3 reads CASSLEAGGYGYTF. For the CDR3, the DNA is TGCGCCAGCAGCTTGGAGGCAGGGGGCTATGGCTACACCTTC.

The count of this clone is one. The chain has TRBV7-2 and TRBJ2-7, with D maybe TRBD1 (6 bases). The V and J ends lost 1 base and 5 bases respectively, with 12 bases between them. The CDR3 consists of 14 residues. The germline CDR1 and CDR2 sequences are SGHTA and FQGNSA. CDR3 nucleotide sequence: TGTGCCAGCAGCTTAGGGAACAGGGCCGACGAGCAGTACTTC. Its protein is CASSLGNRADEQYF.

This rearrangement joins TRBV7-2 to TRBJ2-2; 9 nucleotides line up with TRBD1. CDR1 is SGHTA, CDR2 FQGNSA, per germline. The ends lost 2 bases at V and 7 bases at J; junction bases unmatched: 5. The CDR3 extends over 15 amino acids. The DNA for the CDR3 is TGTGCCAGCAGCTTAAACAGGGGGCAGGGCGGGGAGCTGTTTTTT. As protein: CASSLNRGQGGELFF.

V is TRBV7-9 and J is TRBJ2-1; perhaps TRBD2 as D (5 bases). Trimming took 0 bases from V and 14 from J, leaving 5 bases between them. This CDR3 is 10 amino acids long. CDR1 SEHNR and CDR2 FQNEAQ come from the germline V gene (reference sequence). CDR3 sequence reads: CASSLAEEFF. In DNA, the CDR3 is TGTGCCAGCAGCTTAGCGGAGGAGTTCTTC.

A note on this clone: At the DNA level, this CDR3 is encoded by other sequences in the same sample as well. This chain joins TRBV5-1 and TRBJ2-5; D is ambiguous. Germline V gene sequence: CDR1 SGHRS, CDR2 YFSETQ. This CDR3 contains 11 residues. The V gene lost 1 base and the J gene lost 5 bases, with 3 bases spanning the gap. CDR3 coding DNA: TGCGCCAGCAGCTTGTCGGAGACCCAGTACTTC. This gives the protein CASSLSETQYF.

The chain is built from TRBV19 and TRBJ2-7; TRBD1 matches 11 bases. The CDR3 is made up of 15 amino acids. The germline CDR1 and CDR2 sequences are LNHDA and SQIVND (reference sequence). The junction had 2 bases not matched to a gene; V was cut back by 1 base and J by 3 bases. The CDR3 DNA reads TGTGCCAGTAGTATAGGGACAGGGGGCTTCTACGAGCAGTACTTC. Encoded protein: CASSIGTGGFYEQYF.

Comments on this clone: The germline gene is not matched at one end of the junction; a read error may be the cause. DNA of the CDR3: TGTGCCAGCAGCTCTGACTGGAACACTAAAGCTTTCTTT. Its protein product is CASSSDWNTKAFF. V gene TRBV5-5 combines with J gene TRBJ1-1, with no clear D. Germline CDR1 and CDR2: SGHKS and YYEKEE (reference sequence). The length of the CDR3 is 13 residues.

The V call is TRBV28, the J call TRBJ1-5; 7 positions match TRBD1. The CDR3 totals 15 residues. Looked up from germline, CDR1 is MDHEN and CDR2 is SYDVKM. V lost 1 base to trimming and J lost 11 bases; unmatched junction nucleotides: 11. The CDR3 bases are TGTGCCAGCAGTTTATTAGGGGCAGGGGGGCAAGCCCAGCATTTT. Translating gives CASSLLGAGGQAQHF.

The V gene is TRBV2, the J gene TRBJ1-6; no reliable D call. The V end lost 4 bases, the J end lost 14 bases, and 18 bases lay between the germline ends. CDR3 size: 14 residues. CDR1 is SNHLY and CDR2 is FYNNEI in the germline V gene. The CDR3 DNA follows: TGTGCCAGCAGTGGGGAGGGATTGGTTCGGGCCCTCCACTTT. This sequence encodes CASSGEGLVRALHF.

V is TRBV6-5 and J is TRBJ2-7, with a weak D call TRBD1 (5 bases). CDR3 length: 12 residues. CDR1 and CDR2 (germline): MNHEY, SVGAGI. V lost 11 bases and J 0 bases, leaving 11 bases between the germline ends. CDR3 residues: CALKGRSYEQYF. CDR3 in DNA: TGTGCCTTAAAGGGGCGCTCCTACGAGCAGTACTTC.

The chain links TRBV4-1 to TRBJ1-5; D is possibly TRBD1 (6 bases). Germline-derived CDR1 and CDR2 are MGHRA and YSYEKL. The CDR3 sequence is 15 residues long. V was shortened by 4 bases and J by 2 bases, with 12 bases between the two germline ends. The CDR3 DNA is TGCGCCAGCAGCCCTTGGGGGCTCGGCAATCAGCCCCAGCATTTT. This gives the protein CASSPWGLGNQPQHF.

V usage is TRBV7-9 and J usage is TRBJ1-2; maybe TRBD1 (6 bases). V lost 0 bases and J 8 bases, leaving 19 bases between the germline ends. The CDR3 has 16 amino acids. CDR1 is SEHNR, CDR2 FQNEAQ, per germline (reference sequence). The DNA for the CDR3 is TGTGCCAGCAGCTTAGCCGGGCACAGAGGGGGTAACGGCTACACCTTC. Residues: CASSLAGHRGGNGYTF.

This clone has more than one count but fewer than ten. The chain joins TRBV6-1 to TRBJ2-1, with D maybe TRBD2 (5 bases). This CDR3 is 18 amino acids long. Trimming took 1 base from V and 2 from J, leaving 18 bases between them. Germline V lookup: CDR1 MNHNS, CDR2 SASEGT. In DNA, the CDR3 is TGTGCCAGCAGTGAAGGCCCCTTGGGTAGAGGGACCTACAATGAGCAGTTCTTC. Its translation: CASSEGPLGRGTYNEQFF.

The V gene is TRBV5-1, the J gene TRBJ2-3, with 11 bases lining up with TRBD2. J gave up 9 bases and V 4 bases, and 19 bases lay outside the gene matches. The germline gives CDR1 SGHRS, CDR2 YFSETQ. The CDR3 runs 18 residues. The CDR3 coding sequence is TGCGCCAGCAGCCGTACCCCCTCTAGCGGGGGGTCGTGGGAGACGCAGTATTTT. Its translation: CASSRTPSSGGSWETQYF.

This clone has a handful of counts. The rearrangement uses TRBV28 and TRBJ1-5; no reliable D call. The CDR3 loop spans 16 amino acids. V lost 3 bases to trimming and J lost 5 bases, with 17 bases between them. Germline-derived CDR1 and CDR2 are MDHEN and SYDVKM. CDR3 nucleotide sequence: TGTGCCAGCAGTTTTCTTACGGCAGTAGCTTATCAGCCCCAGCATTTT. Translated: CASSFLTAVAYQPQHF.

This chain uses TRBV5-4 with TRBJ2-1, with 7 bases that match TRBD1. CDR1 is SGHNT, CDR2 YYREEE, per germline (reference sequence). The CDR3 spans 15 residues. Trimming cost V 3 bases and J 2 bases; bases outside gene matches: 5. CDR3 protein: CASSSGGLTYNEQFF. For the CDR3, the DNA is TGTGCCAGCAGCTCAGGGGGTCTTACCTACAATGAGCAGTTCTTC.

This clone turned up a few times. The chain is built from TRBV12-2 and TRBJ1-1. TRBV12-2 is flagged as a pseudogene. The length of the CDR3 is 18 residues. The CDR3 DNA reads TGTGCAAGTCGCTCGTACCGGGACTTCAACCACATGAACACTGAAGCTTTCTTT. Its translation is CASRSYRDFNHMNTEAFF.

The V gene is TRBV19, the J gene TRBJ1-1; 8 bases line up with TRBD1. This CDR3 contains 17 residues. Trimming removed 5 bases from V and 0 bases from J; junction bases left unmatched: 11. Germline V gene lookup returns CDR1 LNHDA and CDR2 SQIVND (reference sequence). CDR3 protein: CASSPAVTGALNTEAFF. The CDR3 DNA reads TGTGCCAGTAGTCCCGCCGTGACAGGGGCCCTGAACACTGAAGCTTTCTTT.

This chain links TRBV6-6 with TRBJ2-7; tentatively, D is TRBD2 (5 bases). This CDR3 comprises 13 residues. V was cut by 6 bases and J by 1 base, with 10 bases left in between. CDR1 is MNHNY and CDR2 is SVGAGI in the germline V gene (reference sequence). In DNA, the CDR3 is TGTGCCAGCAGCCTAACTAGATCCTACGAGCAGTACTTC. Translated, it gives CASSLTRSYEQYF.

The rearrangement joins TRBV9 to TRBJ2-2; TRBD2 agrees at 15 bases. Germline CDR1 and CDR2: SGDLS and YYNGEE. The CDR3 has 20 residues. V lost 0 bases to trimming and J lost 0 bases; unmatched junction nucleotides: 6. This chain's CDR3 is CASSVAPGLAGGPNTGELFF. The CDR3 DNA reads TGTGCCAGCAGCGTAGCTCCGGGACTAGCGGGGGGCCCGAACACCGGGGAGCTGTTTTTT.